This TCR beta chain was obtained from a study of CD8 T cells in Susac syndrome. The authors reverse transcribed about 0.5 to 1 ug RNA with random hexamers. MiXCR, applied by TCRdb to the immunoSEQ multiplex PCR reads, yields one record per CDR3 protein. The table lists 250,000 to 300,000 distinct CDR3 sequences, about nine tenths of them singletons, with around 0.18% in the top ten. The V and J ends lost 2 bases and 4 bases respectively, with 11 bases between them. Germline CDR1 is SGHAT and CDR2 is FQNNGV. CDR3 length equals 14 residues. This TCR was recovered from a human donor with multiple sclerosis. This rearrangement joins TRBV11-2 to TRBJ1-1; D is unresolved. Sequencing used CD8+ T cells from PBMCs. The CDR3 DNA follows: TGTGCCAGCAGCTTACTCTCGGTTGGCACTGAAGCTTTCTTT. Translated: CASSLLSVGTEAFF.